Listed below are T cell receptor beta chains from one sample, sequenced in a study of blood T cells in healthy people across ages. Via MiXCR, TCRdb re-called the 5' RACE reads, giving one row per CDR3 protein. Among 600,000 to 800,000 distinct CDR3 sequences listed, 52% were seen once. Material: blood. The receptors were gathered from a woman of 80 years or more in good health. Each CDR3 is given with its conserved first and last residue. The D gene is left open where the match is weak. The size entry is marked missing in some rows and otherwise reads once, few, many or a size class.

size: many
J: TRBJ2-1
V: TRBV7-9
D: NA
DNA: TGTGCCAGCAGCCCGATTACCGGGGATACCAATGAGCAGTTCTTC
CDR3: CASSPITGDTNEQFF

size: NA
J: TRBJ1-1
V: TRBV20-1
D: NA
DNA: TGCAGTACACGAGGAAGGATGCTGGACACTGAAGTTTTCTTT
CDR3: CSTRGRMLDTEVFF

size: few
J: TRBJ2-3
V: TRBV5-1
D: TRBD2
DNA: TGCGCCAGCAGCTGGGCGGGGACTAGCGGCACACAAGGGAGCACAGATACGCAGTATTTT
CDR3: CASSWAGTSGTQGSTDTQYF

size: many
J: TRBJ2-3
V: TRBV20-1
D: NA
DNA: TGCAGTGCGAGAGGACCGCTTGGAACAGATACGCAGTATTTT
CDR3: CSARGPLGTDTQYF

size: NA
J: TRBJ1-2
V: TRBV10-3
D: NA
DNA: TGCGCCATCAGTGAGTCTACAGAAGACTATGGCCACACCTTC
CDR3: CAISESTEDYGHTF

size: NA
J: TRBJ2-2
V: TRBV12-3/TRBV12-4
D: NA
DNA: TGTGCCAGCAGTTTCAGAGGGTTGATAGGCTTATTTACCGGGGAGCTGTTTTTT
CDR3: CASSFRGLIGLFTGELFF

size: NA
J: TRBJ2-5
V: TRBV7-2
D: NA
DNA: TGTGCCAGCAGCTTAGCGGGCAGTCCCCAAGAGACCCAGTACTTC
CDR3: CASSLAGSPQETQYF

size: NA
J: TRBJ2-5
V: TRBV12-3/TRBV12-4
D: NA
DNA: TGTGCCAGCAGTTTAGGGGGACTGGGATCCTACAATGAGCAGTACTTC
CDR3: CASSLGGLGSYNEQYF

size: NA
J: TRBJ2-7
V: TRBV29-1
D: NA
DNA: TGCAGCGTAGTCGGAAGTGGGACCGGAGCCTACGAGCAGTACTTC
CDR3: CSVVGSGTGAYEQYF

size: many
J: TRBJ2-1
V: TRBV5-1
D: NA
DNA: TGCGCCAGCAGCTTCGACGGGGACTCCTACAATGAGCAGTTCTTC
CDR3: CASSFDGDSYNEQFF

size: NA
J: TRBJ1-3
V: TRBV7-9
D: NA
DNA: TGTGCCAGCAGCTTAGGGGCCTCTGGAAACACCATATATTTT
CDR3: CASSLGASGNTIYF

size: NA
J: TRBJ2-7
V: TRBV2
D: NA
DNA: TGTGCCAGCGAAAGAGGCCAAGAGGCCCAGTACTTC
CDR3: CASERGQEAQYF

size: NA
J: TRBJ1-2
V: TRBV6-2/TRBV6-3
D: TRBD1
DNA: TGTGCCAGCAGCGCGTTCAGGGGGCTCGGCTACACCTTC
CDR3: CASSAFRGLGYTF

size: many
J: TRBJ2-3
V: TRBV28
D: NA
DNA: TGTGCCAGCCTCTCCGGGTCAGGTACGCAGTATTTT
CDR3: CASLSGSGTQYF

size: NA
J: TRBJ2-2
V: TRBV4-1
D: NA
DNA: TGCGCCAGCAGCCCCTCGGAAAGCCTTCCCGGGGAGCTGTTTTTT
CDR3: CASSPSESLPGELFF

size: many
J: TRBJ2-3
V: TRBV5-1
D: NA
DNA: TGCGCCAGCAGCTTGGAGGGGGTTAGGGAACGGGCAGATACGCAGTATTTT
CDR3: CASSLEGVRERADTQYF

size: NA
J: TRBJ2-4
V: TRBV29-1
D: NA
DNA: TGCAGCGTTGTCCAACAGGGCCAAAACATTCAGTACTTC
CDR3: CSVVQQGQNIQYF

size: NA
J: TRBJ2-1
V: TRBV5-1
D: NA
DNA: TGCGCCAGCAGCTTGGATCGCGGGGTTTACAATGAGCAGTTCTTC
CDR3: CASSLDRGVYNEQFF

size: NA
J: TRBJ2-3
V: TRBV20-1
D: NA
DNA: TGCAGTGCTAGATACGTCGGGGGACCCACAGATACGCAGTATTTT
CDR3: CSARYVGGPTDTQYF

size: NA
J: TRBJ1-5
V: TRBV20-1
D: NA
DNA: TGCAGTGCTAAGGCCTCAGGACTGCAGCCCCAGCATTTT
CDR3: CSAKASGLQPQHF

size: NA
J: TRBJ2-1
V: TRBV4-1
D: TRBD2
DNA: TGCGCCAGCAGGGGAAGCGGGGGCGACTTCAATGAGCAGTTCTTC
CDR3: CASRGSGGDFNEQFF

size: NA
J: TRBJ2-1
V: TRBV5-1
D: NA
DNA: TGCGCCAGCAGCTTGGCACTAGCCGGAGGCACTGAGCAGTTCTTC
CDR3: CASSLALAGGTEQFF

size: NA
J: TRBJ1-6
V: TRBV6-5
D: NA
DNA: TGTGCCAGCAGCTCCGGGGCAGGGACTAATTCACCCCTCCACTTT
CDR3: CASSSGAGTNSPLHF

size: few
J: TRBJ2-2
V: TRBV3-1
D: NA
DNA: TGTGCCAGCAGCCAAGCACAGAACACCGGGGAGCTGTTTTTT
CDR3: CASSQAQNTGELFF

size: NA
J: TRBJ2-7
V: TRBV28
D: TRBD1
DNA: TGTGCCAGCAGTTCCGCAGGGGGACCCTACGAGCAGTACTTC
CDR3: CASSSAGGPYEQYF

size: many
J: TRBJ2-7
V: TRBV9
D: TRBD2
DNA: TGTGCCAGCAGCGTAGGATGGAGGACTAGCGGATCCTACGAGCAGTACTTC
CDR3: CASSVGWRTSGSYEQYF

size: NA
J: TRBJ2-1
V: TRBV7-8
D: TRBD1
DNA: TGTGCCAGCAGCTTAGACAGGGGTCCCTCCAATGAGCAGTTCTTC
CDR3: CASSLDRGPSNEQFF

size: NA
J: TRBJ1-6
V: TRBV3-1
D: TRBD1
DNA: TGTGCCAGCAGCCGGTACGGACAGGGGGCGAATTCACCCCTCCACTTT
CDR3: CASSRYGQGANSPLHF

size: many
J: TRBJ2-1
V: TRBV5-1
D: NA
DNA: TGCGCCAGCAGCCGAGGGCAATTCGACTACAATGAGCAGTTCTTC
CDR3: CASSRGQFDYNEQFF

size: NA
J: TRBJ2-3
V: TRBV14
D: NA
DNA: TGTGCCAGCAGCCAAGATCGACTAGTATGGAATACGCAGTATTTT
CDR3: CASSQDRLVWNTQYF

size: few
J: TRBJ1-2
V: TRBV12-3/TRBV12-4
D: NA
DNA: TGTGCCAGCACCCGACGGGGCCTACCTGGCTACACCTTC
CDR3: CASTRRGLPGYTF